This entry lists 21 T cell receptor beta chains sequenced from one sample in a study of T cell responses to AZD1222 COVID-19 vaccine. The protocol was immunoSEQ multiplex PCR, while the TCRdb copy is restricted to in-frame clones and leaves out a portion. Here the sample spans 120,000 or so clones, 70% to 90% being singletons. The sequenced sample was peripheral blood, obtained on day 0 of AZD1222 vaccination. These TCRs come from an adult in good health.

This clone occurred a few times. The J gene is TRBJ2-7, the V gene TRBV15; 12 bases are a match to TRBD2. The CDR3 loop spans 15 amino acids. V was clipped by 2 bases and J by 2 bases; unmatched bases: 1. Germline V gene lookup returns CDR1 LNHNV and CDR2 YYDKDF (reference sequence). The chain's CDR3 is CATSRRLAGAYEQYF. CDR3 nucleotides: TGTGCCACCAGCAGAAGACTAGCGGGAGCCTACGAGCAGTACTTC.

This clone was recorded once. The chain couples TRBV24-1 to TRBJ2-3; 11 positions match TRBD2. This CDR3 contains 17 residues. V shed 0 bases, J shed 5 bases, and the junction held 6 bases outside the gene matches. CDR1 and CDR2 from the germline V gene are KGHDR and SFDVKD. CDR3 in DNA: TGTGCCACCAGTGATTTGGGGACTAGCGGAGGGGTAGATACGCAGTATTTT. Residues: CATSDLGTSGGVDTQYF.

This clone was observed once. The chain has TRBV30 and TRBJ1-1; weak D call: TRBD1 (5 bases). The V and J ends lost 2 bases and 2 bases respectively, with 9 bases between them. Germline lookup yields CDR1 GTSNPN and CDR2 SVGIG (reference sequence). This CDR3 has 13 residues. The CDR3 region is CAWSMTANTEAFF. The CDR3, as DNA: TGTGCCTGGAGTATGACAGCCAACACTGAAGCTTTCTTT.

This clone has a single count. The V gene is TRBV7-2, the J gene TRBJ1-5; D gene ambiguous. This CDR3 comprises 15 residues. Deletions cut 0 bases from V and 6 bases from J, with 12 bases between. Germline V lookup: CDR1 SGHTA, CDR2 FQGNSA. Here the CDR3 reads CASSLATSTPQPQHF. The CDR3 coding sequence is TGTGCCAGCAGCTTAGCAACATCCACACCTCAGCCCCAGCATTTT. The full variable domain, with the rest looked up from reference TRBV7-2 and TRBJ1-5, is GAGVSQSPSNKVTEKGKDVELRCDPISGHTALYWYRQSLGQGLEFLIYFQGNSAPDKSGLPSDRFSAERTGGSVSTLTIQRTQQEDSAVYLCASSLATSTPQPQHFGDGTRLSIL.

The chain is built from TRBV27 and TRBJ1-1, with 10 bases identical to TRBD1. Per germline, CDR1 MNHEY and CDR2 SMNVEV (reference sequence). This CDR3 spans 15 amino acids. J gave up 5 bases and V 3 bases, and 6 bases lay outside the gene matches. CDR3 region: CASSLTGGGWTEAFF. The CDR3 nucleotides read TGTGCCAGCAGTTTGACAGGGGGCGGTTGGACTGAAGCTTTCTTT.

V and J are TRBV5-1 and TRBJ2-7; the D gene is possibly TRBD1 (6 bases). Between the trimmed V and J ends, which lost 2 bases and 0 bases, there was a span of 15 bases. This CDR3 is built from 16 residues. The germline V gene encodes CDR1 SGHRS and CDR2 YFSETQ. The CDR3 spells CASSFWSETGSYEQYF. As DNA, the CDR3 is TGCGCCAGCAGCTTTTGGTCCGAGACAGGCTCCTACGAGCAGTACTTC.

The CDR3 region is CSVWDRTGELFF. The CDR3, as DNA: TGCAGCGTGTGGGATCGGACCGGGGAGCTGTTTTTT. This chain uses TRBV29-1 with TRBJ2-2; D ambiguous. V was pared by 6 bases and J by 5 bases, with 10 bases between. Germline values: CDR1 SQVTM, CDR2 ANQGSEA. The CDR3 is 12 residues long.

The chain recombines TRBV6-5 with TRBJ1-1, with D possibly matching TRBD1 (5 bases). The CDR3 is 13 residues long. Germline V gene sequence: CDR1 MNHEY, CDR2 SVGAGI. With 7 bases removed from V and 1 base from J, the gap between germline ends came to 10 bases. CDR3: CASTGTSNTEAFF. DNA for the CDR3: TGTGCCAGCACGGGGACGTCGAACACTGAAGCTTTCTTT.

This clone was detected only a few times. The V and J genes are TRBV24-1 and TRBJ1-2; D unresolved. Trimming took off 1 base at V and 3 bases at J, with 8 bases between the two ends. The V gene's germline CDR1 is KGHDR and CDR2 SFDVKD. The CDR3 totals 14 residues. CDR3 sequence: CATSDFTLDYGYTF. CDR3 nucleotides: TGTGCCACCAGTGATTTCACCCTAGACTATGGCTACACCTTC.

CDR3 DNA sequence: TGTGCCAGCAGACCACAGGGGTTAATTTCCTATGGCTACACCTTC. Amino acid sequence: CASRPQGLISYGYTF. The chain carries TRBV14 and TRBJ1-2; 7 bases are a match to TRBD1. CDR1 and CDR2 (germline): SGHDN, FVKESK. The length of the CDR3 is 15 residues. The junction had 11 bases not matched to a gene; V was cut back by 6 bases and J by 4 bases.

The CDR3 is CSASRGGGNQPQHF. Written as DNA, the CDR3 is TGCAGTGCTAGTCGCGGGGGTGGCAATCAGCCCCAGCATTTT. This sequence joins TRBV20-1 and TRBJ1-5, with D possibly being TRBD1 (5 bases). The germline gives CDR1 DFQATT, CDR2 SNEGSKA (reference sequence). CDR3 length: 14 amino acids. Deletions cut 3 bases from V and 2 bases from J, with 11 bases between.

This chain links TRBV19 with TRBJ2-7; unclear D gene. V gave up 3 bases and J gave up 1 base, with 7 bases separating them. Germline V CDR1 and CDR2: LNHDA, SQIVND (reference sequence). The CDR3 spans 13 residues. The CDR3 nucleotides read TGTGCCAGTAGTATGCACAAGTCCTACGAGCAGTACTTC. Translated, it gives CASSMHKSYEQYF.

This chain joins TRBV27 and TRBJ1-5; 8 bases are a match to TRBD1. In germline, CDR1 is MNHEY, CDR2 SMNVEV (reference sequence). V lost 4 bases, J lost 1 base, and 9 bases stayed unmatched. CDR3 size: 17 residues. This CDR3 is CASSSLGTGLSNQPQHF. For the CDR3, the DNA is TGTGCCAGCAGTTCCCTCGGGACAGGATTGAGCAATCAGCCCCAGCATTTT.

The chain couples TRBV3-1 (or the pseudogene TRBV3-2) to TRBJ1-2, with unresolved D. This CDR3 region has 15 residues. Germline V gene lookup returns CDR1 LGHDT and CDR2 YNNKEL (reference sequence). The V end lost 0 bases, the J end lost 2 bases, and 10 bases lay between the germline ends. The CDR3 coding sequence is TGTGCCAGCAGCCAAGAGCCCTCCACAAACTATGGCTACACCTTC. Its protein product is CASSQEPSTNYGYTF.

This clone was counted a few times. CDR3 in DNA: TGTGCCAGCAGCTCGGCGGGGGGACGTGGCTACACCTTC. Its protein is CASSSAGGRGYTF. V and J are TRBV5-4 and TRBJ1-2; D may be TRBD1 (5 bases). V was clipped by 3 bases and J by 7 bases, with 13 bases between them. The CDR3 consists of 13 residues. Per the germline V gene, CDR1 is SGHNT and CDR2 is YYREEE (reference sequence).

The V call is TRBV24-1, the J call TRBJ1-3; D is uncertain. There are 13 residues in the CDR3. CDR1 is KGHDR and CDR2 is SFDVKD in the germline V gene. Between the trimmed V and J ends, which lost 0 bases and 3 bases, there was a span of 2 bases. The CDR3 protein is CATSDLSGNTIYF. The DNA for the CDR3 is TGTGCCACCAGTGATTTGAGTGGAAACACCATATATTTT.

The chain combines TRBV28 with TRBJ2-7; TRBD1 agrees at 7 bases. The CDR3 totals 14 residues. J was trimmed by 1 base and V by 4 bases; bases with no gene match: 4. The germline V gene encodes CDR1 MDHEN and CDR2 SYDVKM. CDR3 sequence: CASSSPGQSYEQYF. As DNA, the CDR3 is TGTGCCAGCAGTTCTCCGGGACAGTCCTACGAGCAGTACTTC.

The chain links TRBV19 to TRBJ1-6; tentatively, D is TRBD1 (5 bases). V lost 5 bases to trimming and J lost 7 bases, with 21 bases between them. There are 17 residues in the CDR3. Germline V gene data show CDR1 as LNHDA and CDR2 as SQIVND (reference sequence). The CDR3 nucleotides read TGTGCCAGTAGTGGCACATTGGGGGGTAAAGCCAATTCACCCCTCCACTTT. It yields the protein CASSGTLGGKANSPLHF.

The rearrangement links TRBV7-3 to TRBJ2-7; D possibly uses TRBD1 or TRBD2 (5 bases each). CDR1 and CDR2 (germline): SGHTA, FQGTGA. Trimming pared 1 base from V and 4 bases from J, leaving 14 bases between. This CDR3 is built from 15 residues. CDR3 in amino acids: CASSLSPGTEYEQYF. CDR3 in DNA: TGTGCCAGCAGCTTAAGCCCCGGGACGGAATACGAGCAGTACTTC.

The rearrangement uses TRBV4-2 and TRBJ1-4; weak D call: TRBD1 (6 bases). V shed 0 bases and J shed 8 bases, with 7 bases lying between them. CDR3 length: 13 amino acids. The V gene's germline CDR1 is LGHNA and CDR2 YNFKEQ. Here the CDR3 reads CASSQDQGEKLFF. Here the CDR3 DNA reads TGTGCCAGCAGCCAAGATCAGGGGGAAAAACTGTTTTTT.

This chain uses TRBV4-1 with TRBJ1-4; 8 bases align to TRBD1. V lost 1 base and J lost 10; bases outside the gene matches: 11. The germline V gene encodes CDR1 MGHRA and CDR2 YSYEKL. The CDR3 is 16 residues long. The CDR3 protein is CASSQVSGQGARKLFF. The CDR3 nucleotides are TGCGCCAGCAGCCAAGTATCGGGTCAGGGGGCACGAAAACTGTTTTTT.